The T cell receptor beta chain under discussion was sequenced for a study of response to subunit inactivated influenza vaccine. Study-level results: Authors suggested each seasonal influenza vaccination recruits few new T cells.

TCRdb called the RT-PCR reads again in MiXCR, with one record for every CDR3 protein. The sample yields some 520,000 distinct CDR3 sequences, 15% to 20% seen once. The V end was cut by 0 bases, the J end by 4 bases, with 13 bases between. CDR1 SGHAT and CDR2 FQDESV come from the germline V gene (reference sequence). This CDR3 region has 16 residues. This clonotype was counted ten times or more. What it binds is unknown. The TCR originated in a man aged 50 to 75 who received an inactivated influenza vaccine. The source was CD4+ T cells sorted from PBMCs, collected around 2 years after vaccination. This rearrangement joins TRBV11-1 to TRBJ2-1, with unresolved D. CDR3 nucleotide sequence: TGTGCCAGCAGCTTAGCGCTAAATCCAGGATACAATGAGCAGTTCTTC. Translated, it gives CASSLALNPGYNEQFF.